The clone carrying this T cell receptor (beta chain) is a singleton in its sample. Per the study methods: Estimation of nucleated cell counts relied on the amplification of reference gene primers. Generated by immunoSEQ multiplex PCR, the TCRdb table keeps only in-frame clones and is missing some. The V and J calls and clone size are taken from that table; D and trimming were inferred from the DNA. This sample carries more than 85,000 clones, less than 80% of them seen once, and the ten largest clones take around 4%. The data belong to a study of blood T cell repertoires in COVID-19. Study summary: Acute and convalescent COVID-19 samples came from the United States, Italy and Spain. The cDNA or gDNA used as material had been derived from T cells, B-cell-depleted T cells, or PBMCs.

Germline V lookup: CDR1 SNHLY, CDR2 FYNNEI. V gave up 3 bases and J gave up 0 bases, with 15 bases separating them. CDR3 length: 17 residues. Sequenced sample: peripheral blood. The sequence came from a woman in her fifties or sixties with acute or convalescent COVID-19. This rearrangement joins TRBV2 to TRBJ1-3, with a possible D match to TRBD1 (5 bases). The DNA for the CDR3 is TGTGCCAGCAGTGAGCGGCAGGGCTTATTCTCTGGAAACACCATATATTTT. As protein: CASSERQGLFSGNTIYF.